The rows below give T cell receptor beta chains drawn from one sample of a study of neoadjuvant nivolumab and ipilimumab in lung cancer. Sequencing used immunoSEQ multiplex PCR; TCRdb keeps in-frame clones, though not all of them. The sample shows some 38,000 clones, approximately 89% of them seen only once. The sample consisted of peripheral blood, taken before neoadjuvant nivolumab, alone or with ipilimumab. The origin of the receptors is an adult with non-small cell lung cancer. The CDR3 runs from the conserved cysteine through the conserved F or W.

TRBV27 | CASSFGTGASSYEQYF
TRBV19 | CASIRGTSGSGDEQFF
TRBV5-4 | CASSLAGGRMYQETQYF
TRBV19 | CASSSGQGETQYF
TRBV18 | CASSLGQGYEQYF
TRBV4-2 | CASSQDIGGGGRETQYF
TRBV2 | CASSMGRPNTEAFF
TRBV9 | CASSAGRTPESGELFF
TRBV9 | CASSLAGGQAGELFF
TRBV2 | CASSPDRGPLGEQYF
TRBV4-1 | CASSQPGTTDEQYF
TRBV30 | CAWSVGGQGEKLFF
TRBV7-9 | CASSLGLAGGFYEQFF
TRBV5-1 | CASSLARAAPQETQYF
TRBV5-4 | CASSLDLDRVDTEAFF
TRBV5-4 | CASSYGLAGATYEQYF
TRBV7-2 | CASSSQPGLVYEQYF
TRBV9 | CASSGGGMTSAIQETQYF
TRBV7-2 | CASSPKTGPGQPQHF
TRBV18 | CASSPGRSNQPQHF
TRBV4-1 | CASSQAALLAHGETQYF
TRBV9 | CASSKGGSSYEQYF
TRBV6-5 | CASSYMATDTQYF
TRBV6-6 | CASSPRDTNSYEQYF
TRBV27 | CASSLSTGYYGYTF
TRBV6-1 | CASSEDRIDEQFF
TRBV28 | CATYGQGFSYEQYF
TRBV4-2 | CASSQDGAGGGGDTQYF
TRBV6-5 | CASGTANTDTQYF
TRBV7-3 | CASSLGQNTDTQYF
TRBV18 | CASSPRGLDRPDTQYF
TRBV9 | CASSQLAEDYEQYF
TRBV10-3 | CAIGGTTGYEQYF
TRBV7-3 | CASSSHLSDDEQFF